This T cell receptor (beta chain) stems from a study of cytomegalovirus exposure and HLA in healthy donors. Study-wide results and limits: The likely explanation for a cluster of highly shared sequence variants was sequencing artifact.

The PCR employed 60 Vbeta primers together with 13 Jbeta primers. The assay was immunoSEQ multiplex PCR, and TCRdb's table has in-frame clones only and misses some. Its table lists about 150,000 clones. Trimming cost V 2 bases and J 0 bases, with 5 bases left between them. CDR1 is MNHEY and CDR2 is SMNVEV in the germline V gene (reference sequence). The CDR3 runs 14 residues. Comment on this clone: Its antigen remains unidentified.

The chain recombines TRBV27 with TRBJ2-1; D unclear. Sequenced sample: PBMCs. This receptor was taken from a woman aged 50 to 65 in good health and CMV-seronegative. The CDR3 sequence: CASSLLDSYNEQFF. The CDR3, as DNA: TGTGCCAGCAGTTTACTAGACTCCTACAATGAGCAGTTCTTC.